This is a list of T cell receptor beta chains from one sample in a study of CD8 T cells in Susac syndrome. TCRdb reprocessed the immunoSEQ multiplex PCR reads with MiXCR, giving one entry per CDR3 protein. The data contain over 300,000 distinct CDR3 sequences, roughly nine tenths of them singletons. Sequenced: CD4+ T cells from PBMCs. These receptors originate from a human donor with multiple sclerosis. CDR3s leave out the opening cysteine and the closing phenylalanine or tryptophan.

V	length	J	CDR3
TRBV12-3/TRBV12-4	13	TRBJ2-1	ASTPGRDYPYEQF
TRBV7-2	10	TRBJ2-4	ASSLGGPKPY
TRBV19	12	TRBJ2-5	ASNMDRGQETQY
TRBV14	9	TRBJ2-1	ASSHGLAAF
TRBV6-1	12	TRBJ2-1	ASRPPGSYNEQF
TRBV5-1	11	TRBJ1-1	ASRTGSNTEAF
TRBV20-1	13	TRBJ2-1	SARDPGTGGNEQF
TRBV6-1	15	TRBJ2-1	ASRAPLSVGTYNEQF
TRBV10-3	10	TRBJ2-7	AISESRSGQY
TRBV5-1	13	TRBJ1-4	ASSLDGTGQEKLF
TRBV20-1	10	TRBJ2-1	SAKKLADEQF
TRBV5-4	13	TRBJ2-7	ASSLDGGTVGEQY
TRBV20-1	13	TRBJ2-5	SARGTGGGLETQY
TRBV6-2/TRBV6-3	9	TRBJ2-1	ASSPLGPQF
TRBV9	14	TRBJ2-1	ASSVGGLGGFNEQF
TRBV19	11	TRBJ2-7	ASSIGQGGEQY
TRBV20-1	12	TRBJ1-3	SVTQGSSGNTIY
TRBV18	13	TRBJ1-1	ASSPWDGMNTEAF
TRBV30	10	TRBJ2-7	AGETGIYEQY
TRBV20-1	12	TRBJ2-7	SAASGGNSHEQY
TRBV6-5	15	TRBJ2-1	ASSYRLGQGVSNEQF
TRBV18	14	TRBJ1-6	ASSPNRRQNNSPLH
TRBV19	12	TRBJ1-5	ASSQQGDNQPQH
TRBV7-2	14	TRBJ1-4	ASSLGLGATNEKLF
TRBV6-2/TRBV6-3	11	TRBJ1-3	ASSYSTGGGLY
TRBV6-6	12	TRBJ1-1	ASSYLGVNTEAF
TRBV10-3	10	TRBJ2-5	AIKANQETQY
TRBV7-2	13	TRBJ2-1	ASSLRAHTGNEQF
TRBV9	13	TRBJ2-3	ASSVLAQSTDTQY
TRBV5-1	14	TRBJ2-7	ASSFLGGGISYEQY
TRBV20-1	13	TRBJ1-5	SARDSGVQNQPQH
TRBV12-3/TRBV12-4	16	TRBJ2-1	ASSLQTSGPGHGNEQF
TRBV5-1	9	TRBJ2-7	ASAVGREQY
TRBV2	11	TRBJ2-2	ASSLQNTGELF
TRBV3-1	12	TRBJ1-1	ASSQSTANTEAF
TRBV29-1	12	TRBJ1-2	SVVGRFSNYGYT
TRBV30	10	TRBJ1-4	AWTGVQEKLF
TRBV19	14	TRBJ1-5	ASTLLFSGLNQPQH
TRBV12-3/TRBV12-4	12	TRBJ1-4	ASRDSATGEKLF
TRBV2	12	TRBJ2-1	ASGLVSAYNEQF
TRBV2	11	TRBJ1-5	ASRTALIRPQH
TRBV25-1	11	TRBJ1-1	ASSGRMNTEAF
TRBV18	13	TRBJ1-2	ASSPNGAGNYGYT
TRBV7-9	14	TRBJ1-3	ASSLARMVSGNTIY
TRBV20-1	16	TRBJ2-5	SASPFLAGGIPGKTQY
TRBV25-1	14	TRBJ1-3	ATTNGQGVSGNTIY
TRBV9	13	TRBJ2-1	ASSVVPTGNNEQF
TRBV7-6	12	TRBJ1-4	ASSLTPTNEKLF
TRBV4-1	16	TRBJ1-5	ASSQVVVQTYSNQPQH
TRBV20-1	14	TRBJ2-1	SARVQRGAPYNEQF
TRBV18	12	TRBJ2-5	ASSPGASGETQY
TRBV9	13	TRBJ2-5	ASSVPGTVHETQY
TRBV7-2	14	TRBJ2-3	AGSSGLAGGRDTQY
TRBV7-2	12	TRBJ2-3	ASSPRRGTDTQY
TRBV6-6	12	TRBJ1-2	ASSSGQISHGYT
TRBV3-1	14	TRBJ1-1	ASSPMGTMRNTEAF
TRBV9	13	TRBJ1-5	ASSVAGGDHQPQH
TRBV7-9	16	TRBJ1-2	ASSPQPGATGTNYGYT
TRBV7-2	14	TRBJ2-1	ASSSVGTMIYNEQF
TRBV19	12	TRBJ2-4	ASSTNRGSNIQY